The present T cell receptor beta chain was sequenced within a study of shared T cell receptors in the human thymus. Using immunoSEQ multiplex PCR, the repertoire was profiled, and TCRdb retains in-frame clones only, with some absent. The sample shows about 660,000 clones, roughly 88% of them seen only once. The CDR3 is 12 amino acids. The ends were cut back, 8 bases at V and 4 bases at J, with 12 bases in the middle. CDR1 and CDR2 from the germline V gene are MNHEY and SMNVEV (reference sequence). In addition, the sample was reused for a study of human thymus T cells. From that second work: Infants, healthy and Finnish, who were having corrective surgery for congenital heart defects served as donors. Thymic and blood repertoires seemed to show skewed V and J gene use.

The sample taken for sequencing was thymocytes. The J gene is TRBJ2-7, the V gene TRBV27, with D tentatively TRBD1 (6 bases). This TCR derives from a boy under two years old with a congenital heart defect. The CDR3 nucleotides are TGTGCCAGCGGTACAGGGTCTTACGAGCAGTACTTC. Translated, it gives CASGTGSYEQYF.